Listed here are 29 T cell receptor beta chains from one sample, sequenced in a study of beta chain features in type 1 diabetes. Of the isolated RNA, all was reverse transcribed, and so the sequenced material was expressed TCRB transcripts. Sequencing was performed with immunoSEQ multiplex PCR; in TCRdb, only in-frame clones are kept and a portion is missing. The sample has 350,000 or so clones; about 20% are singletons. Source material: naive CD4+ T cells from blood. These receptors were taken from a woman aged 18-29 years in good health.

This clone came up once. The chain carries TRBV7-9 and TRBJ1-5; D might be TRBD1 (6 bases). Germline lookup yields CDR1 SEHNR and CDR2 FQNEAQ (reference sequence). Deletions cut 4 bases from V and 2 bases from J, with 9 bases between. CDR3 size: 14 residues. CDR3 amino acids: CASSSQGGNQPQHF. CDR3 sequence (DNA): TGTGCCAGCAGCTCACAGGGAGGCAATCAGCCCCAGCATTTT.

This sequence joins TRBV5-4 and TRBJ2-3; maybe TRBD2 (6 bases). CDR1 SGHNT and CDR2 YYREEE come from the germline V gene (reference sequence). This CDR3 is built from 15 residues. V gave up 2 bases and J gave up 2 bases, with 12 bases separating them. The DNA of the CDR3 is TGTGCCAGCAGCTTAAGTCGGGGGAACACAGATACGCAGTATTTT. It encodes CASSLSRGNTDTQYF. Filled out from reference TRBV5-4 and TRBJ2-3, the complete variable domain reads ETGVTQSPTHLIKTRGQQVTLRCSSQSGHNTVSWYQQALGQGPQFIFQYYREEENGRGNFPPRFSGLQFPNYSSELNVNALELDDSALYLCASSLSRGNTDTQYFGPGTRLTVL.

The chain couples TRBV7-2 to TRBJ2-3; D is perhaps TRBD1 (5 bases). Germline assignment: CDR1 SGHTA and CDR2 FQGNSA. Trimming removed 4 bases at V and 4 bases at J, with 15 bases between. CDR3 length: 15 residues. The CDR3 region is CASSYQQVGPDTQYF. DNA of the CDR3: TGTGCCAGCAGCTATCAACAGGTGGGGCCAGATACGCAGTATTTT.

The table lists this clone with a few counts. This sequence joins TRBV27 and TRBJ1-2, with 10 bases that match TRBD1. Germline V CDR1 and CDR2: MNHEY, SMNVEV (reference sequence). CDR3 length equals 15 residues. V lost 5 bases, J lost 3 bases, and 6 bases stayed unmatched. CDR3 in amino acids: CASSEYGTGDYGYTF. The CDR3 bases are TGTGCCAGCAGTGAATACGGGACAGGGGACTATGGCTACACCTTC.

The chain links TRBV27 to TRBJ2-2; maybe TRBD2 (6 bases). Germline V gene data show CDR1 as MNHEY and CDR2 as SMNVEV (reference sequence). The CDR3 consists of 13 residues. The ends were cut back, 3 bases at V and 7 bases at J, with 9 bases in the middle. CDR3 DNA: TGTGCCAGCAGTTTGCGGGAAGGCGGGGAGCTGTTTTTT. It yields the protein CASSLREGGELFF.

This clone showed up just a few times. This chain connects TRBV30 to TRBJ1-5, with a possible D match to TRBD1 (5 bases). The V end lost 3 bases, the J end lost 4 bases, and 16 bases lay between the germline ends. The CDR3 runs to 15 residues. CDR1 GTSNPN and CDR2 SVGIG come from the germline V gene (reference sequence). The chain's CDR3 is CAWSPGGGVNQPQHF. The CDR3 DNA is TGTGCCTGGAGCCCGGGGGGAGGCGTAAATCAGCCCCAGCATTTT.

This clone was picked up a small number of times. The genes are TRBV4-1 and TRBJ1-2, with D maybe TRBD1 (6 bases). The CDR3 consists of 14 residues. Trimming shortened V by 1 base and J by 4 bases, and 10 bases separated the two germline ends. The germline V gene encodes CDR1 MGHRA and CDR2 YSYEKL. Here the CDR3 reads CASSQVSGAYGYTF. In DNA form, the CDR3 reads TGCGCCAGCAGCCAAGTATCAGGGGCCTATGGCTACACCTTC.

The chain combines TRBV9 with TRBJ1-2; a weak D match, TRBD1 (5 bases). The germline gives CDR1 SGDLS, CDR2 YYNGEE. Trimming pared 0 bases from V and 3 bases from J, leaving 12 bases between. This CDR3 contains 15 residues. The CDR3 DNA is TGTGCCAGCAGCGTAGGAATAGGGGCTGACTATGGCTACACCTTC. Protein sequence: CASSVGIGADYGYTF.

This clone was detected a few times. V usage is TRBV9 and J usage is TRBJ2-2; TRBD2 matches at 11 bases. The J segment lost 5 bases and the V segment lost 0 bases, leaving 9 bases of the junction unmatched. This CDR3 region has 18 residues. Germline V lookup: CDR1 SGDLS, CDR2 YYNGEE. CDR3 region: CASSVDASGRPATGELFF. CDR3 nucleotides: TGTGCCAGCAGCGTAGATGCTAGCGGGAGGCCCGCTACCGGGGAGCTGTTTTTT.

The chain employs TRBV7-9 and TRBJ2-4; the match to TRBD1 covers 9 bases. Trimming removed 5 bases from V and 9 bases from J; junction bases left unmatched: 8. The germline V gene has CDR1 SEHNR and CDR2 FQNEAQ (reference sequence). This CDR3 region has 14 residues. The CDR3 loop reads CASSLQGARSIQYF. The CDR3 DNA reads as TGTGCCAGCAGCCTACAGGGGGCGAGAAGCATTCAGTACTTC.

V gene TRBV11-1 combines with J gene TRBJ2-1; D may be TRBD2 (5 bases). The V end lost 5 bases, the J end lost 3 bases, and 23 bases lay between the germline ends. Per the germline V gene, CDR1 is SGHAT and CDR2 is FQDESV (reference sequence). The CDR3 spans 18 residues. CDR3 residues: CASSPIQWPSRDYNEQFF. CDR3 sequence (DNA): TGTGCCAGCAGCCCCATCCAGTGGCCTAGCCGAGACTACAATGAGCAGTTCTTC.

The chain employs TRBV10-3 and TRBJ1-2; 8 bases are a match to TRBD1. Per germline, CDR1 ENHRY and CDR2 SYGVKD. Unmatched junction bases numbered 15, after V lost 2 bases and J lost 7 bases. The CDR3 runs to 17 residues. CDR3 amino acids: CAISEPGDRGSGRGYTF. The CDR3 DNA reads TGTGCCATCAGTGAGCCCGGTGACAGGGGAAGTGGTCGTGGCTACACCTTC.

This clone was observed a handful of times. The chain joins TRBV4-1 to TRBJ2-1; TRBD1 agrees at 7 bases. Germline loops: CDR1 MGHRA, CDR2 YSYEKL. The CDR3 runs to 15 residues. After removal of 3 bases from V and 6 bases from J, the junction contained 8 bases not matched to a gene. The CDR3 DNA sequence: TGCGCCAGCAGCCACACAGGGGTTGGGATCAATGAGCAGTTCTTC. It specifies CASSHTGVGINEQFF.

This sequence joins TRBV19 and TRBJ1-2; TRBD1 aligns across 7 bases. This CDR3 contains 15 residues. Germline CDR1 and CDR2: LNHDA and SQIVND (reference sequence). Trimming at V came to 5 bases and at J to 0 bases, leaving 6 bases not matched to a gene. CDR3 bases: TGTGCCAGTAGTGCTACAGGGGCGGCTAACTATGGCTACACCTTC. It specifies CASSATGAANYGYTF.

The CDR3 region is CASSVQGLGQPQHF. The CDR3 region has the DNA TGTGCCAGCAGCGTACAGGGGTTGGGTCAGCCCCAGCATTTT. The gene calls are TRBV6-5 and TRBJ1-5, with 7 bases lining up with TRBD1. J lost 6 bases, V lost 6 bases, and 8 bases had no gene match. The CDR3 is 14 residues long. Germline V gene sequence: CDR1 MNHEY, CDR2 SVGAGI.

This chain joins TRBV30 and TRBJ2-6; D is uncertain. The CDR3 extends over 15 amino acids. Trimming removed 5 bases from V and 1 base from J, with 12 bases in between. Germline CDR1 reads GTSNPN; CDR2 reads SVGIG (reference sequence). DNA of the CDR3: TGTGCCTGGCGTTTCCCCCCGTCTGGGGCCAACGTCCTGACTTTC. Translating gives CAWRFPPSGANVLTF.

The genes are TRBV7-3 and TRBJ1-1; TRBD1 agrees at 10 bases. Germline V gene lookup returns CDR1 SGHTA and CDR2 FQGTGA. V lost 1 base to trimming and J lost 7 bases; unmatched junction nucleotides: 9. The CDR3 consists of 16 residues. CDR3 amino acids: CASSLNAGTGVGEAFF. The CDR3 DNA is TGTGCCAGCAGCTTAAATGCGGGGACAGGGGTTGGTGAAGCTTTCTTT.

The chain joins TRBV5-1 to TRBJ2-1; 10 bases agree with TRBD2. This CDR3 spans 15 amino acids. The germline gives CDR1 SGHRS, CDR2 YFSETQ. Germline trimming cut 1 base from V and 7 bases from J; bases unmatched to any gene: 5. CDR3 protein: CASSLIAGGTNEQFF. The CDR3 region has the DNA TGCGCCAGCAGCTTGATAGCGGGAGGAACAAATGAGCAGTTCTTC. The full variable domain, rest sourced from reference TRBV5-1 and TRBJ2-1, is KAGVTQTPRYLIKTRGQQVTLSCSPISGHRSVSWYQQTPGQGLQFLFEYFSETQRNKGNFPGRFSGRQFSNSRSEMNVSTLELGDSALYLCASSLIAGGTNEQFFGPGTRLTVL.

The rearrangement links TRBV7-2 to TRBJ1-3; D is unresolved. Between the trimmed V and J ends, which lost 0 bases and 4 bases, there was a span of 10 bases. This CDR3 has 15 amino acids. CDR1 is SGHTA, CDR2 FQGNSA, per germline. The CDR3: CASSLAPSGGNTIYF. The CDR3 DNA reads as TGTGCCAGCAGCTTAGCGCCCTCGGGGGGAAACACCATATATTTT.

V usage is TRBV27 and J usage is TRBJ1-5, with 7 nucleotides matching TRBD1. V gave up 6 bases and J gave up 10 bases; unmatched junction bases: 15. Germline CDR1 reads MNHEY; CDR2 reads SMNVEV (reference sequence). This CDR3 is built from 15 residues. CDR3 bases: TGTGCCAGCAGACCTTATACAGGGGAAAATAATCCCCAGCATTTT. Translated, it gives CASRPYTGENNPQHF.

This clone was counted a few times. The rearrangement uses TRBV5-1 and TRBJ1-5; 9 nucleotides agree with TRBD1. The CDR3 has 17 residues. The trim removed 4 bases at V and 0 bases at J, leaving 8 bases unmatched. Germline values: CDR1 SGHRS, CDR2 YFSETQ. The CDR3, as DNA: TGCGCCAGCAGCCCCGGGACAGGGTTTTATAGCAATCAGCCCCAGCATTTT. Its translation: CASSPGTGFYSNQPQHF. Full variable domain (missing parts from reference TRBV5-1 and TRBJ1-5): KAGVTQTPRYLIKTRGQQVTLSCSPISGHRSVSWYQQTPGQGLQFLFEYFSETQRNKGNFPGRFSGRQFSNSRSEMNVSTLELGDSALYLCASSPGTGFYSNQPQHFGDGTRLSIL.

The genes are TRBV6-5 and TRBJ2-6, with 8 bases identical to TRBD1. The CDR3 sequence is 15 residues long. Germline CDR1 and CDR2: MNHEY and SVGAGI. V dropped 8 bases and J dropped 1; count of bases not matched to a gene: 4. CDR3: CASGDRSSGANVLTF. CDR3 DNA: TGTGCCAGCGGGGACAGGTCGTCTGGGGCCAACGTCCTGACTTTC.

The chain has TRBV30 and TRBJ2-3, with D unclear. Germline loops: CDR1 GTSNPN, CDR2 SVGIG (reference sequence). V lost 2 bases, J lost 0 bases, and 15 bases lay in between. The CDR3 is made up of 16 amino acids. The chain's CDR3 is CAWSKATTFSTDTQYF. Written as DNA, the CDR3 is TGTGCCTGGAGTAAGGCCACTACCTTTAGCACAGATACGCAGTATTTT.

CDR3 region: CASSVERGGNEQFF. Here the CDR3 DNA reads TGTGCCAGCAGTGTTGAGCGGGGGGGCAATGAGCAGTTCTTC. The J gene is TRBJ2-1, the V gene TRBV2; 10 bases align to TRBD2. This CDR3 region has 14 residues. V lost 4 bases, J lost 6 bases, and 3 bases stayed unmatched. Germline lookup yields CDR1 SNHLY and CDR2 FYNNEI.

This clone was seen a few times. This chain joins TRBV7-9 and TRBJ1-3; D uncertain. The CDR3 is made up of 16 amino acids. Per germline, CDR1 SEHNR and CDR2 FQNEAQ (reference sequence). V was cut by 3 bases and J by 0 bases, with 12 bases left in between. CDR3 sequence: CASSFAQVNSGNTIYF. CDR3 DNA sequence: TGTGCCAGCAGCTTCGCTCAGGTTAACTCTGGAAACACCATATATTTT.

Points on this clone: Other nucleotide sequences from this sample produce the same CDR3. The chain couples TRBV9 to TRBJ1-2, with D perhaps TRBD1 (6 bases). With 2 bases removed from V and 1 base from J, the gap between germline ends came to 6 bases. The CDR3 spans 13 residues. Looked up from germline, CDR1 is SGDLS and CDR2 is YYNGEE. The CDR3 nucleotides are TGTGCCAGCAGCGTGGACAGTAACTATGGCTACACCTTC. As protein: CASSVDSNYGYTF.

The V and J genes are TRBV19 and TRBJ2-2; tentatively, D is TRBD2 (5 bases). With 1 base removed from V and 7 bases from J, the gap between germline ends came to 10 bases. This CDR3 is built from 14 residues. The germline V gene has CDR1 LNHDA and CDR2 SQIVND (reference sequence). CDR3 DNA: TGTGCCAGTAGTATAGTCCACGGGATCGGGGAGCTGTTTTTT. This codes for CASSIVHGIGELFF.

The chain is built from TRBV13 and TRBJ1-2; TRBD1 matches at 8 bases. With 2 bases clipped from V and 6 bases from J, the junction kept 11 bases outside the gene matches. Germline loops: CDR1 PRHDT, CDR2 FYEKMQ (reference sequence). The CDR3 is 16 residues long. The CDR3 loop reads CASSLFSRGRWDGYTF. The CDR3 bases are TGTGCCAGCAGCTTATTTAGCAGGGGGCGGTGGGATGGCTACACCTTC.

The sample holds a few counts of this clone. The V and J genes are TRBV2 and TRBJ2-3; no firm D call. This CDR3 is built from 12 residues. Germline loops: CDR1 SNHLY, CDR2 FYNNEI. The V and J ends lost 5 bases and 4 bases respectively, with 7 bases between them. The CDR3 here is CASSTVSDTQYF. The CDR3, as DNA: TGTGCCAGCAGTACGGTGTCAGATACGCAGTATTTT.